A selection of T cell receptor beta chains follows, all from one sample in a study of memory CD4+ T cells and cytomegalovirus serostatus. Clones were read by immunoSEQ multiplex PCR, and TCRdb kept only the in-frame ones, dropping some. The sample contains around 49,000 clones, 60% to 80% of which appear only once. Sequenced input: memory CD4+ T cells from blood. The receptors originated from an adult in good health and CMV-seronegative. CDR3s include the opening cysteine and the closing phenylalanine or tryptophan. The D gene is left open where the match is weak. Size values are once, few and many counts, or a class for expanded clones, and some rows have none.

D	size	V	J	DNA	CDR3
TRBD1	NA	TRBV10-2	TRBJ2-7	TGCGCCAGCAGAGACGGACAGGGTGCCGAGCAGTACTTC	CASRDGQGAEQYF
NA	once	TRBV11-2	TRBJ2-7	TGTGCCAGCAGCTTACGGCGAGGGCCTAACGAGCAGTACTTC	CASSLRRGPNEQYF
NA	few	TRBV28	TRBJ1-5	TGTGCCAGCAGCCTGCCCCCGGGGACTCAGCCCCAGCATTTT	CASSLPPGTQPQHF
TRBD2	NA	TRBV5-4	TRBJ2-3	TGTGCCAGCAGCACTAGCGGGAACACAGATACGCAGTATTTT	CASSTSGNTDTQYF
NA	once	TRBV6-5	TRBJ1-5	TGTGCCAGCTCCAGGGGAAGCAATCAGCCCCAGCATTTT	CASSRGSNQPQHF
TRBD2	NA	TRBV18	TRBJ2-1	TGTGCCAGCTCCCTAGGGACTAGCGACGGTCAAAAGCAGTTCTTC	CASSLGTSDGQKQFF
NA	NA	TRBV6-6	TRBJ2-3	TGTGCCAGCAGTACGAGACGCACAGATACGCAGTATTTT	CASSTRRTDTQYF
TRBD1	NA	TRBV2	TRBJ2-7	TGTGCCAGCAGGGCACAGGGGGTCCCCTACGAGCAGTACTTC	CASRAQGVPYEQYF
TRBD2	once	TRBV19	TRBJ2-7	TGTGCCAGTAGTATTTCAAGCGGGAAGGACGAGCAGTACTTC	CASSISSGKDEQYF
NA	NA	TRBV7-2	TRBJ1-1	TGTGCCAGCAGCTTAGTCCCTGGGACTGAAGCTTTCTTT	CASSLVPGTEAFF
TRBD1	NA	TRBV7-6	TRBJ2-2	TGTGCCAGCAGCTTAGTAGGGACAGGGGGCTCCGCCGGGGAGCTGTTTTTT	CASSLVGTGGSAGELFF
NA	NA	TRBV15	TRBJ1-2	TGTGCCACCAGCAGCCTTCAGGGAGAACAAACTGTCTATGGCTACACCTTC	CATSSLQGEQTVYGYTF
NA	many	TRBV7-9	TRBJ1-1	TGTGCCAGCAGCCTCGGTGGGCGACTGAACACTGAAGCTTTCTTT	CASSLGGRLNTEAFF
TRBD1	NA	TRBV7-2	TRBJ2-5	TGTGCCAGCAGCCCTGGACAGGCCACGGGGGAGACCCAGTACTTC	CASSPGQATGETQYF
TRBD2	NA	TRBV4-1	TRBJ2-1	TGCGCCAGCAGCCAAGATTATGGGACTAGCGGGAGCCATGAGCAGTTCTTC	CASSQDYGTSGSHEQFF
TRBD1	NA	TRBV6-1	TRBJ1-2	TGTGCCAGCAGTGAAGCGGGAGACAGGGGGCGAGGCTACACCTTC	CASSEAGDRGRGYTF
NA	NA	TRBV7-9	TRBJ2-2	TGTGCCAGCAGCAGCTTCCTCGGGGGCTCTGGGTCGGGGGAGCTGTTTTTT	CASSSFLGGSGSGELFF
NA	NA	TRBV11-2	TRBJ1-4	TGTGCCAGCAGGTCAAGGCGAAATGAAAAACTGTTTTTT	CASRSRRNEKLFF
NA	NA	TRBV14	TRBJ2-7	TGTGCCAGCAGCCAAGAAGCTGGCGAGCAGTACTTC	CASSQEAGEQYF
NA	few	TRBV7-2	TRBJ1-1	TGTGCCAGCAGCCAACAGGTGAACACTGAAGCTTTCTTT	CASSQQVNTEAFF
TRBD2	once	TRBV28	TRBJ2-3	TGTGCCAGCAGTTTCCAGACTAGCGGGAGGGCAGATACGCAGTATTTT	CASSFQTSGRADTQYF
NA	few	TRBV10-3	TRBJ1-3	TGTGCCATCAGTGAGAGGGTGGCAGGGAGTGGAAACACCATATATTTT	CAISERVAGSGNTIYF
NA	NA	TRBV11-3	TRBJ2-2	TGTGCCAGCAGCCGGTCCACTAGCGGGGAGCTGTTTTTT	CASSRSTSGELFF
NA	few	TRBV30	TRBJ1-5	TGTGCCTGGAGTGATCCTCAGGGGCGCAATCAGCCCCAGCATTTT	CAWSDPQGRNQPQHF
NA	few	TRBV7-2	TRBJ2-1	TGTGCCAGCAGGCAGAAGAGGAACAGCTCCTACAATGAGCAGTTCTTC	CASRQKRNSSYNEQFF
NA	NA	TRBV5-4	TRBJ2-6	TGTGCCAGCAGCTTAGACACTTCCTCTGGGGCCAACGTCCTGACTTTC	CASSLDTSSGANVLTF
NA	NA	TRBV10-3	TRBJ1-5	TGTGCCATCAGTGAGTCGCAGGGTCAGCCCCAGCATTTT	CAISESQGQPQHF
NA	NA	TRBV19	TRBJ1-5	TGTGCCAGTAGTATGGGTCCCTATAGCAATCAGCCCCAGCATTTT	CASSMGPYSNQPQHF
NA	once	TRBV2	TRBJ2-1	TGTGCCAGCATAGTAAGAATTGAGCAGTTCTTC	CASIVRIEQFF
TRBD2	NA	TRBV10-2	TRBJ2-2	TGCGCCAGCAGCGGGACTAGCGGGAGTGGGGAGCTGTTTTTT	CASSGTSGSGELFF
TRBD1	NA	TRBV19	TRBJ2-1	TGTGCCAGTAGTAGAGACAGGGGGCTCAGGAATGAGCAGTTCTTC	CASSRDRGLRNEQFF
NA	few	TRBV5-1	TRBJ1-4	TGCGCCAGCAGCCCTGAGGGGATGGGAAGTCTGTTTTTT	CASSPEGMGSLFF
NA	NA	TRBV2	TRBJ2-4	TGTGCCAGCAGTACAGGGACAAACATTCAGTACTTC	CASSTGTNIQYF
NA	NA	TRBV14	TRBJ2-3	TGTGCCAGCAGCCCCCAACCCACAGATACGCAGTATTTT	CASSPQPTDTQYF
TRBD1	NA	TRBV7-9	TRBJ2-6	TGTGCCAGCAGCCCAACCACAGGGGCGGCCAACGTCCTGACTTTC	CASSPTTGAANVLTF
TRBD2	NA	TRBV28	TRBJ2-5	TGTGCCAGCGGAAGTACGGGAGGACCACAAGAGACCCAGTACTTC	CASGSTGGPQETQYF
NA	NA	TRBV2	TRBJ2-3	TGTGCCAGCACTTTCACTAACAACCTACTGACGCAGTATTTT	CASTFTNNLLTQYF
TRBD2	NA	TRBV27	TRBJ2-3	TGTGCCAGCAGTTTAAGGGAGGGGGATACGCAGTATTTT	CASSLREGDTQYF
NA	few	TRBV30	TRBJ2-7	TGTGCCTGGAGTTGGGGAGTTCACTCCTACGAGCAGTACTTC	CAWSWGVHSYEQYF
NA	once	TRBV2	TRBJ2-7	TGTGCCAGCAGGCAGGGCCCTACCTACGAGCAGTACTTC	CASRQGPTYEQYF
TRBD1	NA	TRBV7-8	TRBJ2-5	TGTGCCAGCAGCACTCTGGCGGGACAGGGTGGTGAGACCCAGTACTTC	CASSTLAGQGGETQYF
TRBD1	NA	TRBV27	TRBJ1-1	TGTGCCAGCAGTTTATTGGGACAGGGGGGCACTGAAGCTTTCTTT	CASSLLGQGGTEAFF
NA	NA	TRBV4-2	TRBJ1-4	TGTGCCAGCAGCCAAGATTCAAGTAATTATGAAAAACTGTTTTTT	CASSQDSSNYEKLFF
NA	once	TRBV10-3	TRBJ2-4	TGTGCCATCAGTGATGCTGGACGGTCGGATGACATTCAGTACTTC	CAISDAGRSDDIQYF
TRBD2	NA	TRBV7-6	TRBJ2-5	TGTGCCAGCAGCCCGACTAGCTTGGGAGAGACCCAGTACTTC	CASSPTSLGETQYF
NA	NA	TRBV28	TRBJ2-2	TGTGCCAGCAGTTTGGAGAGCACCGGGGAGCTGTTTTTT	CASSLESTGELFF
TRBD1	NA	TRBV19	TRBJ1-5	TGTGCCAGTAGTATAGTAGGACAGGGGGCTAATCAGCCCCAGCATTTT	CASSIVGQGANQPQHF
NA	few	TRBV5-4	TRBJ2-5	TGTGCCAGCAGCTTGCCGAAAGAGACCCAGTACTTC	CASSLPKETQYF